The T cell receptor (beta chain) under discussion was sequenced for a study of T cell responses to AZD1222 COVID-19 vaccine. Looking at the study overall: Combined were second doses at about 4 or about 12 weeks.

This clone was seen a few times. Its target is unknown. General observations from the study: Only a handful of individuals given AZD1222 were seropositive at baseline. CD4 TCRs linked to vaccination spanned spike, dominating at 160-218 and 743-854.

Repertoires were generated with immunoSEQ multiplex PCR, while TCRdb's copy carries only in-frame clones and drops some. The sample has fewer than 200,000 clones; around 94% are singletons. The V end was cut by 4 bases, the J end by 1 base, with 7 bases between. The CDR3 length is 13 residues. Germline CDR1 is SGHDN and CDR2 is FVKESK. Sample: peripheral blood, taken on day 0 of AZD1222 vaccination. The sequence derives from an adult in good health. J is TRBJ1-1 and V is TRBV14; tentatively, D is TRBD1 (6 bases). The CDR3 loop reads CASSLQGNTEAFF. CDR3 bases: TGTGCCAGCAGCCTACAGGGGAACACTGAAGCTTTCTTT.